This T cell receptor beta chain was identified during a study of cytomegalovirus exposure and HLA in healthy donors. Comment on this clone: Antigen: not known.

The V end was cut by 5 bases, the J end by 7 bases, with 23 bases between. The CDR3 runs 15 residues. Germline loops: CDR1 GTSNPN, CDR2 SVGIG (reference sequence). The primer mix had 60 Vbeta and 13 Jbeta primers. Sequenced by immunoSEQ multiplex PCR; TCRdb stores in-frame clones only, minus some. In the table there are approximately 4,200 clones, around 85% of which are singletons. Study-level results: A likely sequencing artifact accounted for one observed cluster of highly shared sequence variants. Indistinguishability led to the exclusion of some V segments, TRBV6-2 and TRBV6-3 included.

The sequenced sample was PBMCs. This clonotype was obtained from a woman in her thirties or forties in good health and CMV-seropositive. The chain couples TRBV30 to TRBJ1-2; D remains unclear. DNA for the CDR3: TGTGCCTGGCACGTGGTGGGGAGACCCGCTAGTGGCTACACCTTC. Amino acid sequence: CAWHVVGRPASGYTF.